The source of this T cell receptor beta chain is a study of blood T cell repertoires in COVID-19. Overall study: COVID-19 samples from acute and convalescent phases originated in the United States, Italy and Spain. T cells, B-cell-depleted T cells, or PBMCs supplied cDNA or gDNA.

Per the original methods: Amplifying reference gene primers gave estimates of nucleated cell counts. The assay was immunoSEQ multiplex PCR, and TCRdb's table has in-frame clones only and misses some. V, J and clone size are taken as reported in that table, and D and trimming were inferred from the DNA itself. The sample carries about 210,000 clones, over 70% recorded once. Trimming pared 5 bases from V and 4 bases from J, leaving 15 bases between. The CDR3 has 15 residues. Germline V gene data show CDR1 as MNHNS and CDR2 as SASEGT. The receptor was derived from a man aged 45-65 years with active or convalescent COVID-19. The sequenced sample was peripheral blood. The genes are TRBV6-1 and TRBJ1-5, with a weak D call TRBD1 (6 bases). This CDR3 is CASSSTGTTNQPQHF. For the CDR3, the DNA is TGTGCCAGCAGTTCCACCGGGACAACAAATCAGCCCCAGCATTTT.